These 10 T cell receptor beta chains came from one sample sequenced in a study of cytotoxic CD8 clonotypes in ibrutinib-treated CLL. Libraries were prepared by immunoSEQ multiplex PCR; TCRdb keeps only in-frame clonotypes and omits some of them. The repertoire holds around 150,000 clones, approximately 80% seen once, with about 7.6% in the top ten. The material was PBMCs, obtained after 36 months of ibrutinib treatment. These receptors were obtained from a human donor with chronic lymphocytic leukemia.

The genes are TRBV11-3 and TRBJ2-5; TRBD2 matches at 10 bases. From germline, CDR1 is SGHNT and CDR2 YENEEA. V shed 1 base and J 2 bases; nucleotides not matched to a gene: 1. The CDR3 runs 15 residues. CDR3 nucleotides: TGTGCCAGCAGCTTAGTAGCGGGGGGTCAAGAGACCCAGTACTTC. This gives the protein CASSLVAGGQETQYF.

The chain carries TRBV6-6 and TRBJ2-5; D possibly corresponds to TRBD2 (5 bases). From germline, CDR1 is MNHNY and CDR2 SVGAGI (reference sequence). V dropped 6 bases and J dropped 0 bases, with 14 bases sitting between them. The CDR3 runs 15 residues. The CDR3 region is CASSQRNPYQETQYF. The CDR3 nucleotides are TGTGCCAGCAGCCAGCGGAACCCGTACCAAGAGACCCAGTACTTC.

The chain uses TRBV7-9 and TRBJ2-7, with a weak D call TRBD2 (5 bases). In germline, CDR1 is SEHNR, CDR2 FQNEAQ (reference sequence). Trimming stripped 1 base from V and 7 bases from J, with 14 bases between. CDR3 length equals 14 residues. The CDR3 coding sequence is TGTGCCAGCAGCTTAGTCGGCAAAGAGGGAGAGCAGTACTTC. Protein sequence: CASSLVGKEGEQYF.

The CDR3 loop reads CASSQATAVWPQHF. The CDR3 DNA reads TGCGCCAGCAGCCAAGCGACGGCAGTTTGGCCCCAGCATTTT. This chain joins TRBV4-1 and TRBJ1-5, with unresolved D. V was cut by 1 base and J by 9 bases, with 13 bases left in between. This CDR3 is 14 amino acids long. The germline V gene encodes CDR1 MGHRA and CDR2 YSYEKL.

The V gene is TRBV27, the J gene TRBJ2-3; TRBD2 matches at 7 bases. CDR1 MNHEY and CDR2 SMNVEV come from the germline V gene (reference sequence). The CDR3 length is 15 residues. V shed 5 bases, J shed 0 bases, and the junction held 5 bases outside the gene matches. The CDR3 DNA follows: TGTGCCAGCAGTCAAGGGACTATTAGCACAGATACGCAGTATTTT. Amino acid sequence: CASSQGTISTDTQYF.

The chain uses TRBV27 and TRBJ1-4, with D possibly being TRBD1 (6 bases). Trimming took 5 bases from V and 5 from J, leaving 15 bases between them. The CDR3 extends over 15 amino acids. Germline lookup yields CDR1 MNHEY and CDR2 SMNVEV (reference sequence). The chain's CDR3 is CASSMKDSSNEKLFF. The CDR3 region has the DNA TGTGCCAGCAGTATGAAGGACAGCTCAAATGAAAAACTGTTTTTT.

The CDR3 coding sequence is TGCGCCAGCAGCTTGGTGGGGCGAGAGCAGTTCTTC. Its translation: CASSLVGREQFF. The V and J genes are TRBV5-1 and TRBJ2-1; TRBD1 might be the D (5 bases). The CDR3 has 12 amino acids. Trimming removed 0 bases from V and 10 bases from J, with 8 bases in between. From germline, CDR1 is SGHRS and CDR2 YFSETQ.

V gene TRBV19 combines with J gene TRBJ2-7; 9 nucleotides line up with TRBD2. CDR1 is LNHDA and CDR2 is SQIVND in the germline V gene (reference sequence). The CDR3 loop spans 15 amino acids. The junction had 10 bases not matched to a gene; V was cut back by 3 bases and J by 7 bases. This chain's CDR3 is CASSMGLAGSREQYF. For the CDR3, the DNA is TGTGCCAGTAGTATGGGCCTAGCGGGATCAAGAGAGCAGTACTTC.

In its sample, this clone was seen once. The chain couples TRBV5-1 to TRBJ2-5; no clear D. From germline, CDR1 is SGHRS and CDR2 YFSETQ. The V gene lost 5 bases and the J gene lost 5 bases, with 16 bases spanning the gap. CDR3 length: 14 residues. Here the CDR3 reads CASRRAFNPETQYF. The CDR3 bases are TGCGCCAGCAGACGGGCCTTTAACCCGGAGACCCAGTACTTC.

V usage is TRBV2 and J usage is TRBJ2-2; D is unresolved. The ends were cut back, 8 bases at V and 0 bases at J, with 10 bases in the middle. CDR1 is SNHLY and CDR2 is FYNNEI in the germline V gene. CDR3 length equals 14 residues. The CDR3 DNA follows: TGTGCCAGCGGGCGAACCACGAACACCGGGGAGCTGTTTTTT. Its protein is CASGRTTNTGELFF.